This TCR beta chain was recorded in a study of T cell responses to AZD1222 COVID-19 vaccine. The germline V and J ends were trimmed by 3 bases and 0 bases, with 9 bases remaining between them. CDR1 ENHRY and CDR2 SYGVKD come from the germline V gene. The CDR3 contains 15 residues. Details on this clone: The target antigen is unknown.

Sequencing used immunoSEQ multiplex PCR; TCRdb keeps in-frame clones, though not all of them. The repertoire has around 190,000 clones, around 88% of them found once; the top ten carry 11%. Notes on the study in general: Distributed over spike, vaccine-associated CD4 TCRs predominated at 160-218 and 743-854. Clonal diversity was possibly underestimated, and white British individuals and females predominated among donors. Baseline serology detected seropositivity in only 6 or 7 AZD1222 recipients.

The input for sequencing was peripheral blood, taken 28 days after the second AZD1222 dose. This rearrangement joins TRBV10-3 to TRBJ1-3; D remains unclear. The sequence was collected from an adult who received the AZD1222 COVID-19 vaccine. CDR3 amino acids: CAISDLRYSGNTIYF. In DNA form, the CDR3 reads TGTGCCATCAGTGATCTGAGGTACTCTGGAAACACCATATATTTT.